This T cell receptor beta chain came from a study of identical twins. Overall study results and limits: Fewer insertions characterized abundant cord blood beta clonotypes, whereas memory repertoires showed none. Out-of-frame alpha sequences common to twins exhibited a surplus of low generation probability.

This clonotype appeared a few times. The antigen is unknown. A single record per CDR3 protein comes from TCRdb applying MiXCR to the 5' RACE reads. The sample consists of about 200,000 distinct CDR3 sequences, approximately 9% of them appearing once. This receptor was taken from a woman younger than 30 in good health. Sequenced sample: memory (CD45RO+) T cells sorted from blood.

The CDR3 sequence: CASSASGGWRESSGNTIYF. As DNA, the CDR3 is TGTGCCAGCAGCGCCTCCGGGGGGTGGAGGGAAAGCTCTGGAAACACCATATATTTT. The chain recombines TRBV9 with TRBJ1-3; possible D gene TRBD1, 5 bases. Trimming left V 3 bases short and J 0 bases short, with 22 bases between. Germline CDR1 reads SGDLS; CDR2 reads YYNGEE. This CDR3 comprises 19 residues.